This TCR beta chain was observed in a study of identical twins. In TCRdb, the 5' RACE reads were re-called with MiXCR into one record per CDR3 protein. The sample has about 530,000 distinct CDR3 sequences, more than 20% seen once; the top ten hold approximately 0.5%. Germline V gives CDR1 MNHEY, CDR2 SVGEGT. The CDR3 loop spans 15 amino acids. The J segment lost 6 bases and the V segment lost 5 bases, leaving 7 bases of the junction unmatched. This clonotype was counted only a few times. This sample also appeared in a second study, on yellow fever vaccine responses in identical twins.

The receptor was derived from a woman under 30 in good health. The sequencing input was CD4+ T cells sorted from blood. The rearrangement joins TRBV6-2 or TRBV6-3 to TRBJ2-7; the match to TRBD2 covers 13 bases. For the CDR3, the DNA is TGTGCCAGCAGTGGCAGACTAGCGGGAGGACGCGAGCAGTACTTC. The encoded protein is CASSGRLAGGREQYF.